The rows below give T cell receptor beta chains drawn from one sample of a study of blood T cell repertoires in COVID-19. Repertoires were generated with immunoSEQ multiplex PCR, while TCRdb's copy carries only in-frame clones and drops some. The sample lists approximately 51,000 clones; over 70% were seen once. Input material: peripheral blood. These receptor sequences come from a woman older than 75 with COVID-19, enrolled during active disease. CDR3s include the opening cysteine and the closing phenylalanine or tryptophan. The D gene is left open where the match is weak. Clone size is given for some rows only: seen once, a few or many times, or a class if the clone is expanded.

clone_size j_call d_call v_call cdr3_nt cdr3_aa
- TRBJ1-4 - TRBV10-3 TGTGCCATCAGTGCTGGGGCCGGGGAAAAACTGTTTTTT CAISAGAGEKLFF
few TRBJ2-6 TRBD2 TRBV4-1 TGCGCCAGCAGCCATTTAGGACTAGCGGACATCTCTGGGGCCAACGTCCTGACTTTC CASSHLGLADISGANVLTF
- TRBJ1-4 - TRBV11-2 TGTGCCAGCAGCCCCCAGGGCCGCCCTAATGAAAAACTGTTTTTT CASSPQGRPNEKLFF
- TRBJ2-4 - TRBV6-5 TGTGCCAGCGGGGCCGACAGTGGGAACATTCAGTACTTC CASGADSGNIQYF
- TRBJ2-1 - TRBV5-6 TGTGCCAGCAGCTTCTTCAGCGGGCCTAACTACAATGAGCAGTTCTTC CASSFFSGPNYNEQFF
- TRBJ1-3 - TRBV2 TGTGCCAGCAGTGCACAGGGATCTGGAAACACCATATATTTT CASSAQGSGNTIYF
- TRBJ1-2 - TRBV5-6 TGTGCCAGCAGCTTGGAGCATTATTCAGGCTACACCTTC CASSLEHYSGYTF
- TRBJ1-2 TRBD1 TRBV27 TGTGCCAGCCGGGACAGTACCTTCTATGGCTACACCTTC CASRDSTFYGYTF
- TRBJ2-7 TRBD1 TRBV11-3 TGTGCCAGCAGCCGGACAGGGGTTGGGTACGAGCAGTACTTC CASSRTGVGYEQYF
- TRBJ1-2 TRBD1 TRBV7-2 TGTGCCAGCAGCGGACAGGGAACTTATGGCTACACCTTC CASSGQGTYGYTF
- TRBJ2-2 - TRBV7-2 TGTGCCAGCAGCTCCAACAGGGTAACCGGGGAGCTGTTTTTT CASSSNRVTGELFF
- TRBJ2-6 - TRBV9 TGTGCCAGCAGGGATGGGGACAAACACTCTGGGGCCAACGTCCTGACTTTC CASRDGDKHSGANVLTF
- TRBJ1-5 TRBD1 TRBV28 TGTGCCAGCACCTTAGACAGGGGACGCGGGCCCCAGCATTTT CASTLDRGRGPQHF
- TRBJ1-3 TRBD1 TRBV28 TGTGCCAGCAGTCGCCTAGTCTTGACAGGGGCTGGAAACACCATATATTTT CASSRLVLTGAGNTIYF
- TRBJ2-1 - TRBV5-1 TGCGCCAGCAGCTTGCAGAGTATCGGGAGAACCTACAATGAGCAGTTCTTC CASSLQSIGRTYNEQFF
- TRBJ1-2 TRBD1 TRBV19 TGTGCCAGTAGTTCCCCAGGGGGAAAGGGCTACACCTTC CASSSPGGKGYTF
- TRBJ1-1 - TRBV2 TGTGCCACCTCCCCCGGGGAAGTAACTGAAGCTTTCTTT CATSPGEVTEAFF
- TRBJ1-1 - TRBV11-1 TGTGCCAGCAGAAGTAGGGGGGGATACATGAACACTGAAGCTTTCTTT CASRSRGGYMNTEAFF
- TRBJ1-1 - TRBV13 TGTGCCAGCAGCTTAACACAGACGACGAACACTGAAGCTTTCTTT CASSLTQTTNTEAFF
- TRBJ1-6 TRBD1 TRBV4-2 TGTGCCAGCAGCCAACAGGGGGCGGAAAATTCACCCCTCCACTTT CASSQQGAENSPLHF
- TRBJ2-7 TRBD2 TRBV2 TGTGCCAGCAGTGAAAGCGGGGGGGTCCACGAGCAGTACTTC CASSESGGVHEQYF
- TRBJ1-1 TRBD1 TRBV27 TGTGCCAGCAGTTTATACTCGGGACAGGGGCCGAACACTGAAGCTTTCTTT CASSLYSGQGPNTEAFF
- TRBJ1-6 - TRBV9 TGTGCCAGCAGCTCCCGGCAGGAGCGGTCACCCCTCCACTTT CASSSRQERSPLHF
- TRBJ1-2 TRBD1 TRBV19 TGTGCCAGTAGTATACCGCTGGGACAGTCTCAAAACTATGGCTACACCTTC CASSIPLGQSQNYGYTF
- TRBJ2-3 TRBD2 TRBV5-4 TGTGCCAGCAGCTTGCTAGCGGGAGTAGGAGGTGCAGATACGCAGTATTTT CASSLLAGVGGADTQYF
- TRBJ2-1 TRBD2 TRBV3-1/TRBV3-2 TGTGCCAGCAGCGTAGCGGGGGCCGAGAATGAGCAGTTCTTC CASSVAGAENEQFF
- TRBJ1-1 - TRBV18 TGTGCCAGCTCCAGGGGTCGCGGATATGAAGCTTTCTTT CASSRGRGYEAFF
- TRBJ2-7 TRBD2 TRBV6-5 TGTGCCAGCAGTTACTCTCGGACTAGCGCTTACGAGCAGTACTTC CASSYSRTSAYEQYF
once TRBJ2-2 - TRBV24-1 TGTGCCACCAGTGCACAGAACACCGGGGAGCTGTTTTTT CATSAQNTGELFF
- TRBJ2-5 - TRBV5-1 TGCGCCAGCAGCCACGGGATTATTGGACAAGAGACCCAGTACTTC CASSHGIIGQETQYF
- TRBJ1-1 TRBD1 TRBV15 TGTGCCACCAGCAGAGATGTCGGGACAGCGCGGAACACTGAAGCTTTCTTT CATSRDVGTARNTEAFF
- TRBJ2-7 - TRBV6-1 TGTGCCAGCAGTGAAGCAGGCCAGGGATACGAGCAGTACTTC CASSEAGQGYEQYF
- TRBJ1-1 TRBD1 TRBV20-1 TGCAGCCCAGGGGGCGAGGGAGCTTTCTTT CSPGGEGAFF
few TRBJ1-1 TRBD1 TRBV7-9 TGTGCCAGCAGCCTGTGGGACAGGGGGCAGAACACTGAAGCTTTCTTT CASSLWDRGQNTEAFF
- TRBJ2-1 TRBD1 TRBV7-2 TGTGCCAGCACCCCGACGGGACAGGGATCTAATGAGCAGTTCTTC CASTPTGQGSNEQFF
- TRBJ2-7 TRBD1 TRBV19 TGTGCCAGTAGTAACCTACCGACAGGGTTAAACGAGCAGTACTTC CASSNLPTGLNEQYF
once TRBJ2-1 TRBD2 TRBV5-1 TGCGCCAGCAGCTTCGGACTAGCGGGAGTGGGACGCGAGCAGTTCTTC CASSFGLAGVGREQFF
- TRBJ2-7 TRBD2 TRBV14 TGTGCCAGCAGCCCCGGACTAGCGGGTGGGTACGAGCAGTACTTC CASSPGLAGGYEQYF
few TRBJ2-4 - TRBV6-5 TGTGCCAGCTCGGTAACCAAAAACATTCAGTACTTC CASSVTKNIQYF
- TRBJ2-7 - TRBV4-2 TGTGCCAGCAGCCAAGACGGGGGAGGTTCACCCGCCGGGGTCGAGCAGTACTTC CASSQDGGGSPAGVEQYF
once TRBJ1-2 TRBD1 TRBV27 TGTGCCAGCAGTTCCCTGGACAGGGTTGGCTACACCTTC CASSSLDRVGYTF
- TRBJ1-6 TRBD1 TRBV5-1 TGCGCCAGCAGCTTTTCGAGGGGGCTATATAATTCACCCCTCCACTTT CASSFSRGLYNSPLHF
- TRBJ1-1 - TRBV5-1 TGCGCCAGCAGCTTGGGGAGGGGATACACTGAAGCTTTCTTT CASSLGRGYTEAFF
- TRBJ2-1 TRBD2 TRBV6-5 TGTGCCAGCAGTCTCCAGGGACTAGCGGGAGCCGAGCAGTTCTTC CASSLQGLAGAEQFF
- TRBJ1-6 - TRBV6-1 TGTGCCAGCAGTGAAACACAGGTGGATTCACCCCTCCACTTT CASSETQVDSPLHF
- TRBJ1-4 - TRBV5-5 TGTGCCAGCAGCTCGGTGGCGGGGACTAATGAAAAACTGTTTTTT CASSSVAGTNEKLFF
- TRBJ1-2 - TRBV19 TGTGCCAGTAGTGACACCAACTATGGCTACACCTTC CASSDTNYGYTF
- TRBJ1-1 TRBD1 TRBV18 TGTGCCAGCTCACCATTGGACAGGTTTTTGGCTGAAGCTTTCTTT CASSPLDRFLAEAFF
- TRBJ1-1 TRBD1 TRBV4-2 TGTGCCAGCAGCCGAACAGGGGGCCGGGGCCTTAACACTGAAGCTTTCTTT CASSRTGGRGLNTEAFF
- TRBJ1-2 TRBD1 TRBV7-8 TGTGCCAGCAGCTTAGGCGCAGGGGGCGACTATGGCTACACCTTC CASSLGAGGDYGYTF
once TRBJ1-1 - TRBV14 TGTGCCAGCAGCGACGGACAGATTAAAGCTTTCTTT CASSDGQIKAFF
- TRBJ2-7 TRBD2 TRBV5-1 TGCGCCAGCAGCCAGAAGCTAGCGGGGGGGCCCGAGCAGTACTTC CASSQKLAGGPEQYF
- TRBJ2-7 - TRBV19 TGTGCCCAACAGTGTAGCTCCTACGAGCAGTACTTC CAQQCSSYEQYF
- TRBJ1-3 - TRBV5-1 TGCGCCAGCAGCTTGGTTCTAGGAGCGAGCGGGGAAAACACCATATATTTT CASSLVLGASGENTIYF
few TRBJ2-3 TRBD2 TRBV9 TGTGCCAGCAGCGCAAACGCCCTAGCGGTAACAGATACGCAGTATTTT CASSANALAVTDTQYF